In its sample, the clone carrying this TCR beta chain was seen a few times. V lost 0 bases and J lost 2, with 11 bases in between. Germline assignment: CDR1 GTSNPN and CDR2 SVGIG (reference sequence). This CDR3 comprises 15 residues. The entry originates in a study of PD-L1 blockade in urothelial cancer. Produced via immunoSEQ multiplex PCR; TCRdb's table is partial and in-frame only. This table holds nearly 50,000 clones, under 85% found once. The time point here: peripheral blood 6 weeks after treatment start. V and J are TRBV30 and TRBJ2-1; the D gene is possibly TRBD2 (5 bases). The sample here was PBMCs, taken around atezolizumab (anti-PD-L1) treatment. The sequence was collected from a man aged 50 to 60 with urothelial cancer. CDR3 region: CAWSVGGPTYNEQFF. For the CDR3, the DNA is TGTGCCTGGAGTGTTGGCGGGCCGACCTACAATGAGCAGTTCTTC.